The text below deals with one TCR beta chain. Its antigen remains unidentified. Germline lookup yields CDR1 SGHTA and CDR2 FQGNSA. Trimming took 8 bases from V and 4 from J, leaving 14 bases between them. The length of the CDR3 is 14 residues. The data were obtained in a study of T cells after yellow fever vaccination. Study results and limitations: Subsequent to the booster, the majority of primary-vaccination clones reappeared (around 96% CD4, 80% to 90% CD8). Shared CD4/CD8 clonotypes were a small share, likely from convergent recombination.

Production of TCR cDNA was by 5'RACE template switching, which also added a universal primer site and UMIs. In TCRdb, the 5' RACE reads were re-called with MiXCR into one record per CDR3 protein. The sample contains 300,000 to 400,000 distinct CDR3 sequences, about 10% of which appear only once. Sample: CD4+ T cells sorted from PBMCs, taken 45 days after the yellow fever booster vaccination. The chain links TRBV7-2 to TRBJ1-4; a weak D match, TRBD1 (6 bases). This clonotype originated in a man younger than 35 who received the YFV17D yellow fever vaccine. In DNA form, the CDR3 reads TGTGCCAGCCAGAAGGACAGCCTTAATGAAAAACTGTTTTTT. Encoded protein: CASQKDSLNEKLFF.